This is a list of T cell receptor beta chains from one sample in a study of CD8+CD57+ T cells in acquired aplastic anemia. TCRdb reanalysed the reads using MiXCR and keeps one entry per CDR3 protein. This table holds 100,000 to 120,000 distinct CDR3 sequences, roughly 51% found once. Material: sorted CD4+, CD8+, or CD8+CD57+ T cells (not recorded which) from PBMCs. The source of these receptors is a human donor in good health, serving as a control. The CDR3 runs from the conserved cysteine through the conserved F or W.

TRBJ2-3	TRBV25-1	12	CASSEWGDTPYF
TRBJ2-3	TRBV24-1	15	CATSDALVATDTQYF
TRBJ2-7	TRBV7-9	11	CASSFYYEQYF
TRBJ1-1	TRBV2	13	CASRTGILGEAFF
TRBJ2-7	TRBV20-1	14	CSAREQGKAYEQYF
TRBJ2-2	TRBV25-1	15	CARDLGLGHTGELFF
TRBJ1-1	TRBV15	14	CATSRDRRVPEAFF
TRBJ2-7	TRBV11-1	20	CASSLASYRGQFIGVYEQYF
TRBJ1-1	TRBV20-1	13	CSPMEGSGTEAFF
TRBJ2-2	TRBV20-1	14	CSARLAGDTGELFF
TRBJ2-7	TRBV7-8	14	CASTLGGDNYEQYF
TRBJ1-4	TRBV3-1	16	CASSQDIGTANGKLFF
TRBJ2-2	TRBV10-3	16	CAISPQGARDTGELFF
TRBJ1-1	TRBV7-3	11	CASSSGTEAFF
TRBJ2-3	TRBV6-5	13	CASSYTSTDTQYF
TRBJ1-5	TRBV19	12	CASSLTFEPQHF
TRBJ2-3	TRBV29-1	14	CSVAGGKGTDTQYF